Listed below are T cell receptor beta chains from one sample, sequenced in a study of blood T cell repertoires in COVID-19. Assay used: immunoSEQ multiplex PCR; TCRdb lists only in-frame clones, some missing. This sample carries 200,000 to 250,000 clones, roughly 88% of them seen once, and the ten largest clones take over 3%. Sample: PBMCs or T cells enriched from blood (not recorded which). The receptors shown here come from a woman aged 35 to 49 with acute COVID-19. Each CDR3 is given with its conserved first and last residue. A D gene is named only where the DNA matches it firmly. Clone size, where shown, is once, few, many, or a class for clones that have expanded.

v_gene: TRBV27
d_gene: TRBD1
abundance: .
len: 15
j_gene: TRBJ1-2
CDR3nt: TGTGCCAGCAGTCCCTCACAGGGGGCGCCGCAGGGCTACACCTTC
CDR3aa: CASSPSQGAPQGYTF

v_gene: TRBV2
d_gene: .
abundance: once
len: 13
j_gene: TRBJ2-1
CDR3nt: TGTGCCAGCAGTGGACAGCCCTCTAGTGAGCAGTTCTTC
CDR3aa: CASSGQPSSEQFF

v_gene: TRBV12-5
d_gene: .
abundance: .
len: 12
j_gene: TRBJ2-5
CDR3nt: TGTGCTAGTGGTTTGGTACGGGAGAGCCAGTACTTC
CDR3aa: CASGLVRESQYF

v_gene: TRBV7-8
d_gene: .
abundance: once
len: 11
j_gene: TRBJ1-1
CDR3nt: TGTGCCAGCAGTACAGGACGTGAAGCTTTCTTT
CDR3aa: CASSTGREAFF

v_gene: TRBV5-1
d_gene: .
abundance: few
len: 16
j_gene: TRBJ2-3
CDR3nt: TGCGCCAGCAGCCGCACCCGAACCCAGGGGGGAGATACGCAGTATTTT
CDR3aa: CASSRTRTQGGDTQYF

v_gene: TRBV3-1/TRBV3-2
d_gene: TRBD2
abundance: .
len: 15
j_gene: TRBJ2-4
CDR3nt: TGTGCCACAAATAGCGGGGGGGCTTTCAAAAACATTCAGTACTTC
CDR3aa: CATNSGGAFKNIQYF

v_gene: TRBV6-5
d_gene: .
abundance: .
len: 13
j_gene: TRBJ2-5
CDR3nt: TGTGCCAGCAGTTACAGGGGTGGCGAGACCCAGTACTTC
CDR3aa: CASSYRGGETQYF

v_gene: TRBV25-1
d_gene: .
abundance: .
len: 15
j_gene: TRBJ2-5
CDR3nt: TGTGCCAGCAGTGGTTGGGGGGATATCCAAGAGACCCAGTACTTC
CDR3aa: CASSGWGDIQETQYF

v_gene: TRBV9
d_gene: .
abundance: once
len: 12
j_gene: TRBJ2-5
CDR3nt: TGTGCCAGCGGCGGGCGGGCGGAGACCCAGTACTTC
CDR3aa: CASGGRAETQYF

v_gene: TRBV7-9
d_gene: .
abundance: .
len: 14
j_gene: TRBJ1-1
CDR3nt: TGTGCCAGCAGCTTTAAGCAAGGGGGCACTGAAGCTTTCTTT
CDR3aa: CASSFKQGGTEAFF

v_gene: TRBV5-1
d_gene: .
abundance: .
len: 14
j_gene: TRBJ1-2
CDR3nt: TGCGCCAGCAGCTTGGGACTCTCTAACTATGGCTACACCTTC
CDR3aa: CASSLGLSNYGYTF

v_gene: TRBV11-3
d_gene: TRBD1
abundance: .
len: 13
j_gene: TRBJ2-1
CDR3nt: TGTGCCAGCAGCTTCCGGACAGGGACGGTCTCTTTCTTC
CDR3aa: CASSFRTGTVSFF

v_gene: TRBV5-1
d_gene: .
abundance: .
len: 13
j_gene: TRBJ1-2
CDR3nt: TGCGCCAGCAGCTTATCAGGGAACTATGGCTACACCTTC
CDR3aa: CASSLSGNYGYTF

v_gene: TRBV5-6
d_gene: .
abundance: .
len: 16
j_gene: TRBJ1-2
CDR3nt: TGTGCCAGCAGCTCGGTAGACAGGAAAGCTAACTATGGCTACACCTTC
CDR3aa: CASSSVDRKANYGYTF

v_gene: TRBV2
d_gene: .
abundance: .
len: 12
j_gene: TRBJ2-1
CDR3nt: TGTGCCAGCAGTGAAGGACTAAATGAGCAGTTCTTC
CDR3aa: CASSEGLNEQFF

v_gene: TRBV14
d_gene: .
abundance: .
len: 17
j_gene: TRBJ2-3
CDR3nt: TGTGCCAGCAGCCACCTCCTCGGCGGGGCAGGTCCAGATACGCAGTATTTT
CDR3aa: CASSHLLGGAGPDTQYF

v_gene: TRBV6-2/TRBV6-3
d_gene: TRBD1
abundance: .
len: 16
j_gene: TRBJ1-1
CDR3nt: TGTGCCAGCAGTAGGGGACAGGGGCCCCGGAACACTGAAGCTTTCTTT
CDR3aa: CASSRGQGPRNTEAFF

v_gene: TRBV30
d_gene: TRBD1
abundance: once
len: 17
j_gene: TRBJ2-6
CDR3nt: TGTGCCTGGAGTCGGGGACAGCTAAGATCTGGGGCCAACGTCCTGACTTTC
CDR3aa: CAWSRGQLRSGANVLTF

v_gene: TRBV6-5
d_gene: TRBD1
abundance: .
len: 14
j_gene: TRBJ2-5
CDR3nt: TGTGCCAGCAGTAGACGACAGGGGCAAGAGACCCAGTACTTC
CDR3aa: CASSRRQGQETQYF

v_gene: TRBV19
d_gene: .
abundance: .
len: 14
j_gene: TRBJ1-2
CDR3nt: TGTGCCAGTAGTATGGAGGGGCAGGTTGGAGGCTACACCTTC
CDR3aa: CASSMEGQVGGYTF